This T cell receptor beta chain was observed in a study of radiation and T cells in renal cell carcinoma. Study results and caveats: Without pretreatment biopsies, baseline tumor clonotype presence was undetermined. From baseline, blood top tumor clonotypes peaked at 2 weeks post-radiation.

Time point reported: blood 2 weeks post-SBRT. Treatment here: 15 Gy SBRT to primary tumor, nephrectomy 4 weeks later. Serial blood draws occurred at baseline and 2 and 4 weeks post-SBRT. Generated by immunoSEQ multiplex PCR, the TCRdb table keeps only in-frame clones and is missing some. The sample carries 150,000 to 180,000 clones, 87% recorded once. This clone came up a few times. Its antigen is not identified. Per germline, CDR1 LNHDA and CDR2 SQIVND (reference sequence). Trimming shortened V by 7 bases and J by 2 bases, and 9 bases separated the two germline ends. The CDR3 loop spans 14 amino acids.

The chain joins TRBV19 to TRBJ2-6, with D possibly being TRBD1 (5 bases). This sequence was found in a woman aged 45-60 years with renal cell carcinoma. Sequencing used blood, obtained from a patient whose treatment included radiotherapy and nephrectomy. CDR3 in DNA: TGTGCCAGTAACCAGGGTGCTGGGGCCAACGTCCTGACTTTC. This encodes CASNQGAGANVLTF.